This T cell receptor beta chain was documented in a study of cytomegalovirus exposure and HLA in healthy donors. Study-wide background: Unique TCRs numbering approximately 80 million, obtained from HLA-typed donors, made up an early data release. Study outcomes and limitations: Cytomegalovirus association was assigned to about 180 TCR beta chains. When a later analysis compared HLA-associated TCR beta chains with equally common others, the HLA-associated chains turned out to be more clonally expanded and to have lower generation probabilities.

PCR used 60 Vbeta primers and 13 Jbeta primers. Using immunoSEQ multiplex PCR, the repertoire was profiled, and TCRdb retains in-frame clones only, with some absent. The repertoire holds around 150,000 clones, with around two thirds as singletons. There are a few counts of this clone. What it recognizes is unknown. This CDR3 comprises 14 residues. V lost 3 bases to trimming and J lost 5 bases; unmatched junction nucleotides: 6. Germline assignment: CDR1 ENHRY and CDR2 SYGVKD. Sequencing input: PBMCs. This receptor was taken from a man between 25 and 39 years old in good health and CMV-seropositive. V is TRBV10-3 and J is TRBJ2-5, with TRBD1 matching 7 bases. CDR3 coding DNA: TGTGCCATCAGTGAAGAGGGGGCGCATGAGACCCAGTACTTC. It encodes CAISEEGAHETQYF.